Listed below are T cell receptor beta chains from one sample, sequenced in a study of cytotoxic CD8 clonotypes in ibrutinib-treated CLL. Some clones are missing from TCRdb's copy, which holds only in-frame ones; the method was immunoSEQ multiplex PCR. There are 40,000 or so clones in the sample; 49% occur only once, and 18% lies in the top ten. The sample consisted of PBMCs, taken before ibrutinib treatment. Receptors originate from a human donor with chronic lymphocytic leukemia. The conserved cysteine and the conserved F or W are not part of the CDR3 here.

len	v_gene	j_gene	CDR3aa
14	TRBV6-1	TRBJ1-4	ASSAHPRGLGEKLF
14	TRBV7-9	TRBJ1-1	ASSLDAVFTNTEAF
13	TRBV28	TRBJ1-1	ASVETGPLNTEAF
11	TRBV2	TRBJ2-1	ASVHRSYNEQF
13	TRBV7-3	TRBJ2-6	ASSRTASGANVLT
13	TRBV18	TRBJ1-1	ASSPGRVFFGEAF
13	TRBV2	TRBJ2-1	ASSPTGGIWNEQF
12	TRBV29-1	TRBJ1-1	SAGQGWGNTEAF
12	TRBV7-9	-	ASSLVGSGYEQY
14	TRBV27	TRBJ1-2	ASSPRQDQLNYGYT
13	TRBV5-1	TRBJ1-1	ASRLWDSWNTEAF
13	TRBV2	TRBJ1-1	ASNEMGTANTEAF
11	TRBV7-2	TRBJ1-2	ASRQGVVGTET
11	TRBV11-3	TRBJ2-1	ASSYRGFNEQF
11	TRBV28	TRBJ1-2	ASSLYQGYGYT
11	TRBV27	TRBJ1-6	ASSLSYSSPLH
12	TRBV11-3	TRBJ2-3	ASSLGVSAETLY
14	TRBV6-5	TRBJ2-1	ASSYSLLGLSNEQF
9	TRBV7-9	TRBJ2-7	ASRSSYEQY
12	TRBV6-6	TRBJ1-2	ASSLQVRSDGYT
12	TRBV14	TRBJ2-7	ASSRTGEIYEQY
12	TRBV28	TRBJ2-5	ASSLGSGVQTQY